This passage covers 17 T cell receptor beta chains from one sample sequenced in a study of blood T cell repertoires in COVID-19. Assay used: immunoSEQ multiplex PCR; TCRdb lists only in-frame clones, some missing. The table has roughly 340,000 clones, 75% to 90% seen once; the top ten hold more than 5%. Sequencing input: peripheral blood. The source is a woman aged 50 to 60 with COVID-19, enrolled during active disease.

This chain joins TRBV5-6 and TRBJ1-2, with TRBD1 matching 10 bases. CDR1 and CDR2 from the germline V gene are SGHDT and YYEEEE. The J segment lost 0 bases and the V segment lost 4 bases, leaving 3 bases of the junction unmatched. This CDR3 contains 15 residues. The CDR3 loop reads CASSPGQGANYGYTF. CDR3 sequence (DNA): TGTGCCAGCAGCCCAGGACAGGGGGCTAACTATGGCTACACCTTC.

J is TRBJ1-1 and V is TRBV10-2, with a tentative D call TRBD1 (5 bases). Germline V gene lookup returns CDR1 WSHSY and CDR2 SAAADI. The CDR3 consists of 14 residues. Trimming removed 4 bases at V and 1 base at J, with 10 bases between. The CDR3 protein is CASSVRQPNTEAFF. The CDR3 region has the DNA TGCGCCAGCAGTGTTAGACAGCCGAACACTGAAGCTTTCTTT.

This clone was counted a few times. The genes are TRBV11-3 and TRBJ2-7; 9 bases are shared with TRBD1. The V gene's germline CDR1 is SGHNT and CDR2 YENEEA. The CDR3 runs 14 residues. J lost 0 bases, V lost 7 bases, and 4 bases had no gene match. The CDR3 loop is CASTGTGNSYEQYF. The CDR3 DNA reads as TGTGCCAGCACCGGGACAGGGAACTCCTACGAGCAGTACTTC.

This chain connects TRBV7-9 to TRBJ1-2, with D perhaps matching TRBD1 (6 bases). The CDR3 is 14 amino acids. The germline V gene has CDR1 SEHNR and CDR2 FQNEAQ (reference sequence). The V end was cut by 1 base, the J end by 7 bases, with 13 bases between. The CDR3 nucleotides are TGTGCCAGCAGCTTAGAGGCGGGGGCCGGTGGCTACACCTTC. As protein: CASSLEAGAGGYTF.

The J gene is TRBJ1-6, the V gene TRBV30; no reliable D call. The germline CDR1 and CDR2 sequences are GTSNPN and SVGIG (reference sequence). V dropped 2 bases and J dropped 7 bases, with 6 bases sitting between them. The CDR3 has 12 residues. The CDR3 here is CAWSLPNSPLHF. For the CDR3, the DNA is TGTGCCTGGAGTCTCCCGAATTCACCCCTCCACTTT.

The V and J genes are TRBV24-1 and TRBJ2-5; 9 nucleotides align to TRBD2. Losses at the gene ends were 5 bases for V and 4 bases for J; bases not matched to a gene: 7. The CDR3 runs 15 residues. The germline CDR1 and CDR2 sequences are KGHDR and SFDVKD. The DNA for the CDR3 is TGTGCCACCAGTGCTGGCGGGAGGGCCTCAGAGACCCAGTACTTC. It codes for CATSAGGRASETQYF.

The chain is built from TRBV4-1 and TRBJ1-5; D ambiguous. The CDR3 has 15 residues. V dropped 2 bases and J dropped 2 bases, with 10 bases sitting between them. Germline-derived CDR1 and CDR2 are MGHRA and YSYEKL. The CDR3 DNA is TGCGCCAGCAGCCAAAATGTGTTCGGCAATCAGCCCCAGCATTTT. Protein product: CASSQNVFGNQPQHF.

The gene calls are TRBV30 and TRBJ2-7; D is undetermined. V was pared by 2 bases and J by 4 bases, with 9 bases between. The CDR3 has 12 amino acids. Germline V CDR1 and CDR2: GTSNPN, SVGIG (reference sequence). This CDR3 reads CAWSQDGYEQYF. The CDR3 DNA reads TGTGCCTGGAGTCAAGACGGGTACGAGCAGTACTTC.

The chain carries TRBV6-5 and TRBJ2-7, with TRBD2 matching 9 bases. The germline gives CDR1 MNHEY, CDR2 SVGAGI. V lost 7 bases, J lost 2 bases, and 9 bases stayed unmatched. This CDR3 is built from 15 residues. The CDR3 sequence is CASISGRTSAYEQYF. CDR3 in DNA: TGTGCCAGCATCTCAGGGCGGACTAGCGCCTACGAGCAGTACTTC.

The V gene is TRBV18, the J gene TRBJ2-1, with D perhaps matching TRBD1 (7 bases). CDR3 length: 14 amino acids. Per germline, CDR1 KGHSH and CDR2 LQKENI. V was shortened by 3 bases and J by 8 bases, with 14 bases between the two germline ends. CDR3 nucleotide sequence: TGTGCCAGCTCACCCAGGGGGGTGTGGGATGAGCAGTTCTTC. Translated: CASSPRGVWDEQFF.

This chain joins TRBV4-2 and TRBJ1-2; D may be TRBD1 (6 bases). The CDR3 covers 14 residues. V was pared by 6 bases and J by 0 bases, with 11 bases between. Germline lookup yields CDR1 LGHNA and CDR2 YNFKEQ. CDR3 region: CASRRQDANYGYTF. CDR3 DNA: TGTGCCAGCAGAAGACAGGACGCTAACTATGGCTACACCTTC.

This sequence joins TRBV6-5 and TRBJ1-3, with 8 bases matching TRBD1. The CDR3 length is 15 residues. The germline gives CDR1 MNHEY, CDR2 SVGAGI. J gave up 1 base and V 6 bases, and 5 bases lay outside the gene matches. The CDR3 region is CASRGQEGSGNTIYF. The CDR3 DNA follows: TGTGCCAGCAGGGGACAGGAGGGATCTGGAAACACCATATATTTT.

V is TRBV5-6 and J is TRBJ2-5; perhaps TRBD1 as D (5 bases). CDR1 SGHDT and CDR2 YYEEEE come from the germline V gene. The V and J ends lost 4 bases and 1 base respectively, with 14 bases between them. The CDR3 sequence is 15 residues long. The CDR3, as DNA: TGTGCCAGCAGCCCAAAGGATAGGGGCCAAGAGACCCAGTACTTC. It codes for CASSPKDRGQETQYF.

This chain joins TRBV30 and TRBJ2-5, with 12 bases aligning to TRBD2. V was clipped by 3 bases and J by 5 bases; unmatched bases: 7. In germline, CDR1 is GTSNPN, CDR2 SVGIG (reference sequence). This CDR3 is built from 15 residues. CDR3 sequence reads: CAWSRTSGTQETQYF. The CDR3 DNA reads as TGTGCCTGGAGCAGGACTAGCGGGACTCAGGAGACCCAGTACTTC.

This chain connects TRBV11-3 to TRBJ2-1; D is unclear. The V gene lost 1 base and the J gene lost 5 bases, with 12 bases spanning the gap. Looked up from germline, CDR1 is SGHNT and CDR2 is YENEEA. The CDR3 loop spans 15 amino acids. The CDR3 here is CASSLVFSVNNEQFF. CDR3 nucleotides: TGTGCCAGCAGCTTAGTATTTTCGGTAAACAATGAGCAGTTCTTC.

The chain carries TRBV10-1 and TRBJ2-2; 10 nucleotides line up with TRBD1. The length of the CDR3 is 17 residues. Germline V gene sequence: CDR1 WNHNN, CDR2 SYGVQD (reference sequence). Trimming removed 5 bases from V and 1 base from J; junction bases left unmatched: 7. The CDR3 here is CASSPTRDRGNTGELFF. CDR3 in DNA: TGCGCCAGCAGTCCTACCAGGGACAGGGGGAACACCGGGGAGCTGTTTTTT.

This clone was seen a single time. CDR3 sequence (DNA): TGCGCCAGCAGCTTGGGGCCCACCTACGAGCAGTACTTC. The encoded protein is CASSLGPTYEQYF. The chain joins TRBV5-1 to TRBJ2-7; D remains unclear. CDR3 length equals 13 residues. Germline CDR1 is SGHRS and CDR2 is YFSETQ. Trimming stripped 0 bases from V and 2 bases from J, with 6 bases between.